The 9 T cell receptor beta chains below come from one sample, sequenced in a study of cytomegalovirus exposure and HLA in healthy donors. In the PCR, 60 Vbeta and 13 Jbeta primers were used. Libraries were prepared by immunoSEQ multiplex PCR; TCRdb keeps only in-frame clonotypes and omits some of them. The sample contains around 140,000 clones, 75% of which appear only once. The sequenced sample was PBMCs. The receptors were gathered from a man aged 30-40 years in good health and CMV-seronegative.

This clone has only one observation. This chain connects TRBV19 to TRBJ2-1; 8 bases map to TRBD2. Germline CDR1 and CDR2: LNHDA and SQIVND (reference sequence). The trim removed 6 bases at V and 2 bases at J, leaving 6 bases unmatched. CDR3 length equals 15 residues. The CDR3 bases are TGTGCCAGTAGAGACGTTAGCGGGGCCTACAATGAGCAGTTCTTC. Protein: CASRDVSGAYNEQFF.

The V call is TRBV4-1, the J call TRBJ2-1; 7 bases are shared with TRBD1. The CDR3 contains 15 residues. The V and J ends lost 7 bases and 4 bases, in that order; junction bases with no gene match: 10. Germline CDR1 reads MGHRA; CDR2 reads YSYEKL. This CDR3 is CASTPRDSGYNEQFF. The CDR3 DNA is TGCGCCAGCACCCCTAGGGACAGCGGATACAATGAGCAGTTCTTC.

The chain recombines TRBV6-5 with TRBJ2-7, with 7 positions matching TRBD2. CDR1 is MNHEY, CDR2 SVGAGI, per germline. This CDR3 is built from 15 residues. V lost 6 bases and J lost 7; bases outside the gene matches: 15. CDR3 sequence: CASRHGLVGVGEQYF. The DNA of the CDR3 is TGTGCCAGCAGACACGGACTAGTGGGAGTGGGGGAGCAGTACTTC.

The J gene is TRBJ2-3, the V gene TRBV4-1; D call uncertain. V was cut by 0 bases and J by 4 bases, with 8 bases left in between. Germline lookup yields CDR1 MGHRA and CDR2 YSYEKL. The CDR3 sequence is 14 residues long. CDR3 nucleotides: TGCGCCAGCAGCCAAGATCGTGCGGCAGATACGCAGTATTTT. It translates to CASSQDRAADTQYF.

The genes are TRBV20-1 and TRBJ2-7; 7 bases map to TRBD1. The CDR3 sequence is 11 residues long. J gave up 3 bases and V 7 bases, and 3 bases lay outside the gene matches. Germline loops: CDR1 DFQATT, CDR2 SNEGSKA (reference sequence). DNA of the CDR3: TGCAGTGTTCGACAGGGCTACGAGCAGTACTTC. Its protein is CSVRQGYEQYF.

The chain links TRBV5-8 to TRBJ2-1, with a possible D match to TRBD1 (5 bases). The germline V and J ends were trimmed by 2 bases and 2 bases, with 8 bases remaining between them. The CDR3 length is 14 residues. CDR1 is SGHTS, CDR2 YDEGEE, per germline. The CDR3 sequence is CASSFRVAYNEQFF. CDR3 bases: TGTGCCAGCAGCTTCAGGGTCGCCTACAATGAGCAGTTCTTC.

This rearrangement joins TRBV9 to TRBJ1-1; TRBD1 might be the D (5 bases). There are 15 residues in the CDR3. Germline CDR1 SGDLS, CDR2 YYNGEE. The germline V and J ends were trimmed by 3 bases and 1 base, with 13 bases remaining between them. Written as DNA, the CDR3 is TGTGCCAGCAGCGAGAGCGTGACAGCGAACACTGAAGCTTTCTTT. It codes for CASSESVTANTEAFF.

The chain uses TRBV5-1 and TRBJ2-1, with 8 bases aligning to TRBD2. This CDR3 is built from 17 residues. Germline CDR1 and CDR2: SGHRS and YFSETQ. Trimming cost V 4 bases and J 5 bases; bases outside gene matches: 14. The DNA of the CDR3 is TGCGCCAGCAGCAGGGCCCTAGGCGGGGGGCTGGACAATGAGCAGTTCTTC. Its protein product is CASSRALGGGLDNEQFF.

This chain joins TRBV5-6 and TRBJ2-1; 8 bases map to TRBD2. There are 13 residues in the CDR3. Germline CDR1 reads SGHDT; CDR2 reads YYEEEE. The ends lost 3 bases at V and 6 bases at J; junction bases unmatched: 2. CDR3 amino acids: CASSSGGVNEQFF. The CDR3 region has the DNA TGTGCCAGCAGCTCGGGGGGGGTCAATGAGCAGTTCTTC.